The 11 T cell receptor beta chains listed next were all sequenced from one sample in a study of T-cell memory formation after mild COVID-19. MiXCR, run by TCRdb on the 5' RACE reads, gives a single entry per CDR3 protein. The table lists 150,000 to 200,000 distinct CDR3 sequences, about a fifth of them singletons. Material for sequencing was PBMCs or a T cell subset sorted from them (not recorded which). These TCRs come from an adult woman who had mild COVID-19 (a few samples of this study predate the infection). Cell type and time point are not known.

The chain joins TRBV24-1 to TRBJ2-7, with a tentative D call TRBD1 (5 bases). Germline V lookup: CDR1 KGHDR, CDR2 SFDVKD. V was pared by 6 bases and J by 3 bases, with 8 bases between. The CDR3 totals 12 residues. CDR3 amino acids: CATSPQGYEQYF. The CDR3 DNA reads as TGTGCCACCAGTCCGCAGGGCTACGAGCAGTACTTC.

This clonotype showed up just a few times. The V and J genes are TRBV5-4 and TRBJ1-1; 12 nucleotides match TRBD1. The germline V gene has CDR1 SGHNT and CDR2 YYREEE (reference sequence). After removal of 4 bases from V and 3 bases from J, the junction contained 10 bases not matched to a gene. This CDR3 is built from 17 residues. CDR3 nucleotide sequence: TGTGCCAGCAGCCCGGGGACAGGGGGCTTGGGGGACACTGAAGCTTTCTTT. Protein: CASSPGTGGLGDTEAFF.

V gene TRBV20-1 combines with J gene TRBJ1-2; TRBD1 matches 9 bases. The CDR3 runs to 15 residues. Germline V gene sequence: CDR1 DFQATT, CDR2 SNEGSKA (reference sequence). Trimming at V came to 5 bases and at J to 2 bases, leaving 9 bases not matched to a gene. The DNA for the CDR3 is TGCAGTGCTGAATCCGGGACAGGGTTGAACTATGGCTACACCTTC. Its translation is CSAESGTGLNYGYTF.

The rearrangement joins TRBV7-3 to TRBJ1-5; D not resolved. Germline-derived CDR1 and CDR2 are SGHTA and FQGTGA. The CDR3 length is 16 residues. V dropped 6 bases and J dropped 1 base, with 16 bases sitting between them. The DNA of the CDR3 is TGTGCCAGCAGGGTCCCTATCCCTGCGAGCAATCAGCCCCAGCATTTT. Amino acid sequence: CASRVPIPASNQPQHF.

The genes are TRBV6-5 and TRBJ2-2, with TRBD1 identical over 9 bases. J gave up 4 bases and V 0 bases, and 9 bases lay outside the gene matches. Per germline, CDR1 MNHEY and CDR2 SVGAGI. The CDR3 runs to 18 residues. The CDR3: CASSYSSGLQGATGELFF. Here the CDR3 DNA reads TGTGCCAGCAGTTACTCCTCCGGGCTACAGGGGGCCACCGGGGAGCTGTTTTTT.

This clonotype was seen a handful of times. The J gene is TRBJ2-2, the V gene TRBV5-1, with D tentatively TRBD1 (5 bases). CDR1 SGHRS and CDR2 YFSETQ come from the germline V gene. CDR3 size: 14 residues. V dropped 1 base and J dropped 9 bases, with 13 bases sitting between them. The CDR3 reads CASSLSWGSRELFF. As DNA, the CDR3 is TGCGCCAGCAGCTTGAGTTGGGGCAGCCGGGAGCTGTTTTTT.

The chain combines TRBV4-1 with TRBJ2-2, with D perhaps TRBD1 (5 bases). The V end was cut by 0 bases, the J end by 6 bases, with 8 bases between. This CDR3 contains 14 residues. CDR1 is MGHRA, CDR2 YSYEKL, per germline. DNA for the CDR3: TGCGCCAGCAGCCAAGAGGCAGGGTCCGGGGAGCTGTTTTTT. Translating gives CASSQEAGSGELFF.

The chain employs TRBV7-3 and TRBJ2-3; a weak D match, TRBD1 (5 bases). The length of the CDR3 is 16 residues. Trimming pared 2 bases from V and 0 bases from J, leaving 12 bases between. The germline CDR1 and CDR2 sequences are SGHTA and FQGTGA. CDR3 loop: CASSLVGLSSTDTQYF. CDR3 DNA sequence: TGTGCCAGCAGCTTAGTGGGGCTGTCTAGCACAGATACGCAGTATTTT.

This clonotype was seen only a few times. The CDR3 bases are TGCAGCGTTGAAGGGACAGGGGGTAAGACCCAGTACTTC. Translated: CSVEGTGGKTQYF. The J gene is TRBJ2-5, the V gene TRBV29-1; TRBD1 aligns across 10 bases. Trimming cost V 1 base and J 6 bases; bases outside gene matches: 2. Per the germline V gene, CDR1 is SQVTM and CDR2 is ANQGSEA. The length of the CDR3 is 13 residues.

The V and J genes are TRBV6-1 and TRBJ2-2; D not certain. Trimming cost V 2 bases and J 0 bases, with 19 bases left between them. Germline CDR1 is MNHNS and CDR2 is SASEGT. This CDR3 spans 19 amino acids. The CDR3 is CASSEFVTPRPTNTGELFF. CDR3 bases: TGTGCCAGCAGTGAATTCGTGACCCCGCGCCCTACGAACACCGGGGAGCTGTTTTTT.

The chain combines TRBV5-6 with TRBJ1-1; D remains ambiguous. CDR1 is SGHDT, CDR2 YYEEEE, per germline. The CDR3 covers 12 residues. Trimming stripped 4 bases from V and 10 bases from J, with 14 bases between. This CDR3 reads CASSALLQPAFF. The CDR3 DNA reads as TGTGCCAGCAGCGCCCTTCTACAGCCAGCTTTCTTT.